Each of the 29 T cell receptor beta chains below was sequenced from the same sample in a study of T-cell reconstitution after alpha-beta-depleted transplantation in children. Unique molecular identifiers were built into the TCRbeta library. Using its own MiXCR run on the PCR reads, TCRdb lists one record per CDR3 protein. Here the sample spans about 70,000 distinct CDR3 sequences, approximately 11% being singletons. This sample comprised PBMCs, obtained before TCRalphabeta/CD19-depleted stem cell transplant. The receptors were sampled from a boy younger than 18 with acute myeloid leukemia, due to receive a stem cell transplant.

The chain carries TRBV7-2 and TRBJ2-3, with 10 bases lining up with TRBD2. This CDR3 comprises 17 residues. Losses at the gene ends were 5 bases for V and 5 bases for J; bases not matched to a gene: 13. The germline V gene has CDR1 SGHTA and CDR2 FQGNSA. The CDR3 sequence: CASSILSGRARGDTQYF. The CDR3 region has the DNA TGTGCCAGCAGCATCCTCAGCGGGAGGGCCAGGGGAGATACGCAGTATTTT.

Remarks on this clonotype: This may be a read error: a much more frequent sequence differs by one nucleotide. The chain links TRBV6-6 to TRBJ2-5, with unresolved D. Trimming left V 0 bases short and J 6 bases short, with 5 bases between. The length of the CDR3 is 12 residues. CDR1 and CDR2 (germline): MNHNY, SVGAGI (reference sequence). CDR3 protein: CASSYSGKTQYF. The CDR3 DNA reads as TGTGCCAGCAGTTACTCGGGCAAGACCCAGTACTTC.

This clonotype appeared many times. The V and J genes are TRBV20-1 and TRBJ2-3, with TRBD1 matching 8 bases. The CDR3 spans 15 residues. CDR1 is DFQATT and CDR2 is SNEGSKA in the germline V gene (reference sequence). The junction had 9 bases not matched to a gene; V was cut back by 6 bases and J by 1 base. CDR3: CSAAPADRGTDTQYF. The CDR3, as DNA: TGCAGTGCCGCCCCCGCGGACAGGGGCACAGATACGCAGTATTTT.

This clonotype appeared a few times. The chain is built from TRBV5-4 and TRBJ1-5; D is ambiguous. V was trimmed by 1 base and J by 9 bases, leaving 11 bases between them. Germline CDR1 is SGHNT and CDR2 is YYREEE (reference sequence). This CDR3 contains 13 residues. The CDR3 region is CASSLSVAGPQHF. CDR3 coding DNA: TGTGCCAGCAGCTTGAGCGTTGCTGGGCCCCAGCATTTT.

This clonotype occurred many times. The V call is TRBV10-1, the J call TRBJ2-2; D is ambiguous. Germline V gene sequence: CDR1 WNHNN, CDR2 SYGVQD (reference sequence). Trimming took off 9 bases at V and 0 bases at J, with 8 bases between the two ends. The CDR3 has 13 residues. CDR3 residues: CASSRTNTGELFF. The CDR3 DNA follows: TGCGCCAGTAGTAGGACGAACACCGGGGAGCTGTTTTTT.

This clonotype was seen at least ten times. The CDR3 DNA sequence: TGTGCCAGCAGCTTATTAGGGGGCTCCCCCTCCTACGAGCAGTACTTC. It is translated as CASSLLGGSPSYEQYF. The chain employs TRBV7-2 and TRBJ2-7; 7 nucleotides line up with TRBD1. The CDR3 sequence is 16 residues long. J lost 0 bases, V lost 2 bases, and 7 bases had no gene match. Germline V gene data show CDR1 as SGHTA and CDR2 as FQGNSA.

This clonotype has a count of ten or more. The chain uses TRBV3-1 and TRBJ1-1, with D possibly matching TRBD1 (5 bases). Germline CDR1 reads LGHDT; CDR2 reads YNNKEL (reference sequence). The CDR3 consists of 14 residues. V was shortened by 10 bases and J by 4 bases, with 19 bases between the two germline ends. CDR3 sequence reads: CAIGLGGVGTEAFF. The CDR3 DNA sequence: TGTGCCATAGGGCTTGGAGGGGTGGGCACTGAAGCTTTCTTT. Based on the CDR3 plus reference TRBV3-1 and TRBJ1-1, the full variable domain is DTAVSQTPKYLVTQMGNDKSIKCEQNLGHDTMYWYKQDSKKFLKIMFSYNNKELIINETVPNRFSPKSPDKAHLNLHINSLELGDSAVYFCAIGLGGVGTEAFFGQGTRLTVV.

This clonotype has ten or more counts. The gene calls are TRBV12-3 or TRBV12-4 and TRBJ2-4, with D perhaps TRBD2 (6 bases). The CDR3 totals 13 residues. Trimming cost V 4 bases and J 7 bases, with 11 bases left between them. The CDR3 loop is CASSSGLRNIQYF. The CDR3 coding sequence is TGTGCCAGCAGTTCGGGACTTCGGAACATTCAGTACTTC.

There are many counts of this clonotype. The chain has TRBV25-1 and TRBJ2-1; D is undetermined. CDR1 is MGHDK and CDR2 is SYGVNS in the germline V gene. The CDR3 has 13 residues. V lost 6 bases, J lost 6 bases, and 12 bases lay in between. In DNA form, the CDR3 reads TGTGCCAGCAGCATAGGGCGTATCAATGAGCAGTTCTTC. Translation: CASSIGRINEQFF.

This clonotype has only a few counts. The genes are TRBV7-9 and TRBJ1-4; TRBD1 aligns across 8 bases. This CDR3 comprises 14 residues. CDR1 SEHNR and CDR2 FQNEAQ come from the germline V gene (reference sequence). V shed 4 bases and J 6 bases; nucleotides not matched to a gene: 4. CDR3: CASSSTGEDEKLFF. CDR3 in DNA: TGTGCCAGCAGCTCGACAGGGGAGGATGAAAAACTGTTTTTT.

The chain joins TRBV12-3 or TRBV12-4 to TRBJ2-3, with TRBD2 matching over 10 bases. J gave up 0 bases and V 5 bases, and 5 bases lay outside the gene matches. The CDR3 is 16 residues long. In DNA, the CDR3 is TGTGCCAGCAGTCTTGAGACTAGCGGGAGCACAGATACGCAGTATTTT. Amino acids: CASSLETSGSTDTQYF.

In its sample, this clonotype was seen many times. The CDR3 region is CATSRDPPDPMNYGYTF. CDR3 coding DNA: TGTGCCACCAGCAGAGATCCCCCGGACCCAATGAACTATGGCTACACCTTC. This chain links TRBV15 with TRBJ1-2, with D unresolved. The V gene lost 0 bases and the J gene lost 2 bases, with 16 bases spanning the gap. This CDR3 is built from 17 residues. Per the germline V gene, CDR1 is LNHNV and CDR2 is YYDKDF (reference sequence).

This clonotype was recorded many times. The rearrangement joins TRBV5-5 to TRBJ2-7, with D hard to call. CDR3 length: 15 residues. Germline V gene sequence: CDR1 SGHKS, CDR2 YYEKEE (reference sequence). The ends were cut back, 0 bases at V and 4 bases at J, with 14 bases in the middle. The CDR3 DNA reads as TGTGCCAGCAGCTTGGGGGCAGCATATCAGTACGAGCAGTACTTC. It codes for CASSLGAAYQYEQYF.

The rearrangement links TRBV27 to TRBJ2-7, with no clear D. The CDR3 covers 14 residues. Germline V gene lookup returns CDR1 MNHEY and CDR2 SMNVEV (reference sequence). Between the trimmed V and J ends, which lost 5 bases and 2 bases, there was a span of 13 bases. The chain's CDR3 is CASSDSLTTYEQYF. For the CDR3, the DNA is TGTGCCAGCAGTGACTCGCTCACGACCTACGAGCAGTACTTC.

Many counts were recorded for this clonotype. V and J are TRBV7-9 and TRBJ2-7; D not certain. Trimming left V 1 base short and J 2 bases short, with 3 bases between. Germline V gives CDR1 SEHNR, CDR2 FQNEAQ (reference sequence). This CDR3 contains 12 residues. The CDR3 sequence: CASSLDTYEQYF. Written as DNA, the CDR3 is TGTGCCAGCAGCTTAGACACCTACGAGCAGTACTTC.

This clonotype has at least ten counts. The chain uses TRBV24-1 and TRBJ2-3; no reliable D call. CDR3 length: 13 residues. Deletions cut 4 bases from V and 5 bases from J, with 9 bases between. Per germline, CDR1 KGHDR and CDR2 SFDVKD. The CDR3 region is CATSDPDGDTQYF. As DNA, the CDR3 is TGTGCCACCAGTGACCCGGACGGAGATACGCAGTATTTT.

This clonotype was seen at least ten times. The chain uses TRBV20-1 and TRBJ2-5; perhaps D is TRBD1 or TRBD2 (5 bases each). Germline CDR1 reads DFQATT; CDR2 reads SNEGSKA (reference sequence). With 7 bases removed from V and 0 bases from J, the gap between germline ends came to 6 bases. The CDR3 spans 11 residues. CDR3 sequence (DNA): TGCAGTGGGGGACACCAAGAGACCCAGTACTTC. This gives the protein CSGGHQETQYF.

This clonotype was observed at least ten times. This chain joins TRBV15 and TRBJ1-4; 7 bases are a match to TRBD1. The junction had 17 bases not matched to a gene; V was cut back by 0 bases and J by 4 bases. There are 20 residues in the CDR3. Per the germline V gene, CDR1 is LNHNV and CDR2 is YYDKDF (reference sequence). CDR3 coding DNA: TGTGCCACCAGCAGAGAGAAGGAGACAGGGCTTTTAGTGGGTAATGAAAAACTGTTTTTT. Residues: CATSREKETGLLVGNEKLFF. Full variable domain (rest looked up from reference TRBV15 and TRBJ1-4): DAMVIQNPRYQVTQFGKPVTLSCSQTLNHNVMYWYQQKSSQAPKLLFHYYDKDFNNEADTPDNFQSRRPNTSFCFLDIRSPGLGDTAMYLCATSREKETGLLVGNEKLFFGSGTQLSVL.

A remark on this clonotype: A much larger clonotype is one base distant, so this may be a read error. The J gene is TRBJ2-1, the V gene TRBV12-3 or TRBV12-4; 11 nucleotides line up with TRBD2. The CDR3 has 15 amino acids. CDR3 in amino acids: CASSQTSGKYNERFF. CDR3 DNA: TGTGCCAGCAGCCAGACTAGCGGGAAGTACAATGAGCGGTTCTTC.

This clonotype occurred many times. The CDR3: CSAPGKGGTTQETQYF. CDR3 DNA: TGCAGTGCTCCCGGGAAAGGGGGGACCACCCAAGAGACCCAGTACTTC. The V call is TRBV20-1, the J call TRBJ2-5, with D possibly called TRBD1 or TRBD2 (6 bases each). The germline gives CDR1 DFQATT, CDR2 SNEGSKA (reference sequence). Trimming took 5 bases from V and 1 from J, leaving 20 bases between them. The CDR3 consists of 16 residues.

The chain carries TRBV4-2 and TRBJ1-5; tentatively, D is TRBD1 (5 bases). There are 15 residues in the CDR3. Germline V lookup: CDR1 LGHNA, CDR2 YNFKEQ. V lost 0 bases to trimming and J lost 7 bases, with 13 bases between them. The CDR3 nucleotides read TGTGCCAGCAGCCAAGAAGAAGGGGCCGACCAGCCCCAGCATTTT. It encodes CASSQEEGADQPQHF.

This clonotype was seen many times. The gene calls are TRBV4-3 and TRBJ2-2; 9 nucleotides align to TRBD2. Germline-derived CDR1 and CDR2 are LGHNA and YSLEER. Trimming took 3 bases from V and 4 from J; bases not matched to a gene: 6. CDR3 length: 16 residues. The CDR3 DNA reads TGCGCCAGCAGCCAGTTAGCGGGAGAGAGCACCGGGGAGCTGTTTTTT. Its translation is CASSQLAGESTGELFF.

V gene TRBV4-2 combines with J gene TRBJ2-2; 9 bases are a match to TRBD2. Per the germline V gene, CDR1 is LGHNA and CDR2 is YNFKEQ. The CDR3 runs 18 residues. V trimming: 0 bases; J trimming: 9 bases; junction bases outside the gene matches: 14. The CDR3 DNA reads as TGTGCCAGCAGCCAAGAAAGTTTGTCGACAGCGGGGGGCCGGGAGCTGTTTTTT. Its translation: CASSQESLSTAGGRELFF.

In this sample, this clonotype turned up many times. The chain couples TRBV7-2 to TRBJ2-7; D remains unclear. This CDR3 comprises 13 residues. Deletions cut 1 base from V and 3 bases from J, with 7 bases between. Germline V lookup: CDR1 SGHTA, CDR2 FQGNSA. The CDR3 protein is CASSLVLYYEQYF. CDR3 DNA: TGTGCCAGCAGCTTAGTATTGTACTACGAGCAGTACTTC.

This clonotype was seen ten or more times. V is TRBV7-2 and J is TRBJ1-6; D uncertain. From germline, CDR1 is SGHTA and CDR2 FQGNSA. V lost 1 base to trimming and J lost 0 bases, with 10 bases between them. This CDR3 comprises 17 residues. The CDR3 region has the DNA TGTGCCAGCAGCTTAGGGCCCAGGAGCTCCTATAATTCACCCCTCCACTTT. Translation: CASSLGPRSSYNSPLHF. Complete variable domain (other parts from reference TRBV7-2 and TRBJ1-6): GAGVSQSPSNKVTEKGKDVELRCDPISGHTALYWYRQSLGQGLEFLIYFQGNSAPDKSGLPSDRFSAERTGGSVSTLTIQRTQQEDSAVYLCASSLGPRSSYNSPLHFGNGTRLTVT.

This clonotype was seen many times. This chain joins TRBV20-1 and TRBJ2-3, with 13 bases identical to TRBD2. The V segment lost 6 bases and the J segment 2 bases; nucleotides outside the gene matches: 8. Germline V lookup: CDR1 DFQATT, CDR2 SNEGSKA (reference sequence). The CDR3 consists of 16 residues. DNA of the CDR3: TGCAGTGCCAAATCCGGGACTAGCGGGAACACAGATACGCAGTATTTT. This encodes CSAKSGTSGNTDTQYF.

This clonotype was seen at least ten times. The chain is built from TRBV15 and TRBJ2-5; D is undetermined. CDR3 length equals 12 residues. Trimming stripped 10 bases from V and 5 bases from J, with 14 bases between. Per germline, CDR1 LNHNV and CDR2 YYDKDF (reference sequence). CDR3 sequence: CAIGQAEETQYF. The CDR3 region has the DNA TGTGCCATTGGGCAGGCCGAGGAGACCCAGTACTTC.

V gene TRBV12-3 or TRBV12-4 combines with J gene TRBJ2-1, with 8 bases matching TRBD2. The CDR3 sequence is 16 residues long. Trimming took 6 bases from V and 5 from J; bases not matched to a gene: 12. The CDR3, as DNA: TGTGCCAGCAGCCGGGTGGGGCTAGCGGGCCACAATGAGCAGTTCTTC. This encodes CASSRVGLAGHNEQFF.

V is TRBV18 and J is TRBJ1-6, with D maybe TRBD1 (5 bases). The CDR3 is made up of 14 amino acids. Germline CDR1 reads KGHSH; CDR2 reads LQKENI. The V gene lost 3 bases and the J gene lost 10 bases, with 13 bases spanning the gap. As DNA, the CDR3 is TGTGCCAGCTCACCCAGGGAGCGGGCGTCACCCCTCCACTTT. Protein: CASSPRERASPLHF. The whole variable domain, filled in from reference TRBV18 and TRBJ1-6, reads NAGVMQNPRHLVRRRGQEARLRCSPMKGHSHVYWYRQLPEEGLKFMVYLQKENIIDESGMPKERFSAEFPKEGPSILRIQQVVRGDSAAYFCASSPRERASPLHFGNGTRLTVT.